The 18 T cell receptor beta chains below all came from one sample that was sequenced in a study of radiotherapy plus CTLA-4 blockade in lung cancer. Profiling relied on immunoSEQ multiplex PCR, and the TCRdb table lists in-frame clones only, not all of them. The repertoire holds 60,000 to 85,000 clones, with around 87% as singletons. The input for sequencing was peripheral blood, taken from a patient treated with radiotherapy plus ipilimumab. The receptors shown here come from a human donor with non-small cell lung cancer who had stable disease on radiotherapy plus ipilimumab.

The V call is TRBV9, the J call TRBJ2-1; 10 bases fit TRBD2. V lost 6 bases, J lost 2 bases, and 8 bases stayed unmatched. Germline CDR1 and CDR2: SGDLS and YYNGEE. The CDR3 is 16 residues long. The CDR3 loop is CASTLTSGTTYNEQFF. The DNA of the CDR3 is TGTGCCAGCACCCTAACTAGCGGGACAACCTACAATGAGCAGTTCTTC. The full variable domain, its missing parts supplied by reference TRBV9 and TRBJ2-1, is DSGVTQTPKHLITATGQRVTLRCSPRSGDLSVYWYQQSLDQGLQFLIQYYNGEERAKGNILERFSAQQFPDLHSELNLSSLELGDSALYFCASTLTSGTTYNEQFFGPGTRLTVL.

This sequence joins TRBV15 and TRBJ2-2; D uncertain. CDR3 length: 17 amino acids. The germline V gene has CDR1 LNHNV and CDR2 YYDKDF (reference sequence). V lost 0 bases and J 1 base, leaving 12 bases between the germline ends. The CDR3 reads CATSRDLVGRNTGELFF. The CDR3, as DNA: TGTGCCACCAGCAGAGATTTGGTTGGCAGGAACACCGGGGAGCTGTTTTTT.

This chain uses TRBV18 with TRBJ1-1; D unresolved. The CDR3 spans 13 residues. CDR1 and CDR2 (germline): KGHSH, LQKENI. The V end lost 8 bases, the J end lost 1 base, and 11 bases lay between the germline ends. This CDR3 reads CASKLDQNTEAFF. The CDR3 DNA reads TGTGCCAGCAAACTAGACCAGAACACTGAAGCTTTCTTT.

This chain joins TRBV28 and TRBJ1-2; 7 nucleotides align to TRBD1. The CDR3 contains 15 residues. The V gene's germline CDR1 is MDHEN and CDR2 SYDVKM. With 8 bases clipped from V and 0 bases from J, the junction kept 9 bases outside the gene matches. For the CDR3, the DNA is TGTGCCAGCCTTACAGGGGCTCGTTCTAACTATGGCTACACCTTC. Residues: CASLTGARSNYGYTF.

J is TRBJ2-1 and V is TRBV27; D possibly corresponds to TRBD2 (6 bases). This CDR3 spans 16 amino acids. Germline assignment: CDR1 MNHEY and CDR2 SMNVEV (reference sequence). The V gene lost 8 bases and the J gene lost 0 bases, with 17 bases spanning the gap. The CDR3 DNA follows: TGTGCCAGCGGAGGGGTCCTGAGGAGCTCCTACAATGAGCAGTTCTTC. Encoded protein: CASGGVLRSSYNEQFF.

The rearrangement joins TRBV9 to TRBJ2-3; 10 nucleotides align to TRBD1. The CDR3 loop spans 18 amino acids. Germline V gene sequence: CDR1 SGDLS, CDR2 YYNGEE. Germline trimming cut 2 bases from V and 1 base from J; bases unmatched to any gene: 10. The CDR3 coding sequence is TGTGCCAGCAGCGTGGGGACCGGGACAGGGGTGGGCACAGATACGCAGTATTTT. Its protein is CASSVGTGTGVGTDTQYF.

V usage is TRBV5-4 and J usage is TRBJ2-7, with a tentative D call TRBD1 (6 bases). The CDR3 is made up of 15 amino acids. The ends were cut back, 4 bases at V and 0 bases at J, with 14 bases in the middle. Germline loops: CDR1 SGHNT, CDR2 YYREEE (reference sequence). CDR3 sequence reads: CASSNRDIGSYEQYF. The CDR3 DNA sequence: TGTGCCAGCAGCAACCGGGACATTGGCTCCTACGAGCAGTACTTC.

This clone appeared a single time. The rearrangement joins TRBV10-3 to TRBJ2-3; D unresolved. Germline lookup yields CDR1 ENHRY and CDR2 SYGVKD. This CDR3 has 15 residues. V was shortened by 0 bases and J by 2 bases, with 9 bases between the two germline ends. CDR3 in DNA: TGTGCCATCAGTGAGTCCGGGTGGGCCACAGATACGCAGTATTTT. Translated: CAISESGWATDTQYF.

The chain couples TRBV14 to TRBJ1-5, with a tentative D call TRBD1 (5 bases). The V gene's germline CDR1 is SGHDN and CDR2 FVKESK. Trimming shortened V by 1 base and J by 5 bases, and 9 bases separated the two germline ends. The CDR3 runs 14 residues. Written as DNA, the CDR3 is TGTGCCAGCAGCCAAGTTACAGGTGATCAGCCCCAGCATTTT. Protein product: CASSQVTGDQPQHF.

The chain recombines TRBV10-2 with TRBJ1-5; the D is unclear. This CDR3 contains 14 residues. CDR1 WSHSY and CDR2 SAAADI come from the germline V gene. V lost 6 bases, J lost 0 bases, and 9 bases lay in between. The CDR3 DNA reads as TGCGCCAGCAGCAGGACGGATAGCAATCAGCCCCAGCATTTT. Its protein product is CASSRTDSNQPQHF.

This clone was counted a single time. CDR3 sequence: CASRGGRIAGLEQFF. The CDR3 coding sequence is TGTGCCAGCCGGGGGGGAAGGATAGCGGGACTTGAGCAGTTCTTC. V is TRBV11-2 and J is TRBJ2-1; the match to TRBD2 covers 8 bases. The CDR3 sequence is 15 residues long. V lost 8 bases, J lost 9 bases, and 15 bases stayed unmatched. Germline CDR1 reads SGHAT; CDR2 reads FQNNGV.

The chain uses TRBV7-3 and TRBJ1-2, with D unresolved. The CDR3 runs 13 residues. CDR1 and CDR2 from the germline V gene are SGHTA and FQGTGA. Deletions cut 2 bases from V and 6 bases from J, with 10 bases between. The DNA for the CDR3 is TGTGCCAGCAGCTTAGTACACGGCAATGGCTACACCTTC. Translating gives CASSLVHGNGYTF.

The chain joins TRBV28 to TRBJ1-1, with D tentatively TRBD1 (6 bases). Per germline, CDR1 MDHEN and CDR2 SYDVKM. The CDR3 consists of 15 residues. Trimming took 3 bases from V and 3 from J, leaving 14 bases between them. The CDR3, as DNA: TGTGCCAGCAGTTTGGCTCAGGGGCCGTACACTGAAGCTTTCTTT. Translation: CASSLAQGPYTEAFF.

The chain recombines TRBV6-6 with TRBJ2-1, with 8 bases that match TRBD2. Germline CDR1 reads MNHNY; CDR2 reads SVGAGI (reference sequence). The CDR3 contains 15 residues. V trimming: 0 bases; J trimming: 5 bases; junction bases outside the gene matches: 3. The CDR3 DNA follows: TGTGCCAGCAGTTACTCGGGACTAGAAGACAATGAGCAGTTCTTC. Translated: CASSYSGLEDNEQFF.

The J gene is TRBJ2-7, the V gene TRBV5-1; D perhaps matches TRBD2 (6 bases). The CDR3 extends over 13 amino acids. CDR1 and CDR2 (germline): SGHRS, YFSETQ. The germline V and J ends were trimmed by 4 bases and 3 bases, with 11 bases remaining between them. Here the CDR3 reads CASSPSGYYEQYF. The CDR3 region has the DNA TGCGCCAGCAGCCCAAGCGGGTACTACGAGCAGTACTTC.

V and J are TRBV19 and TRBJ1-2, with a weak D call TRBD1 (5 bases). V lost 3 bases, J lost 8 bases, and 16 bases lay in between. Germline loops: CDR1 LNHDA, CDR2 SQIVND (reference sequence). CDR3 size: 14 residues. This CDR3 is CASSMVQGLGGYTF. CDR3 nucleotides: TGTGCCAGTAGTATGGTCCAGGGTCTGGGCGGCTACACCTTC.

In the case of this clone: This specimen includes other DNA sequences encoding the same CDR3. The chain is built from TRBV5-4 and TRBJ2-7; D is ambiguous. Germline V gene sequence: CDR1 SGHNT, CDR2 YYREEE (reference sequence). Between the trimmed V and J ends, which lost 1 base and 2 bases, there was a span of 7 bases. The CDR3 is 13 residues long. The CDR3 is CASSLYRAYEQYF. CDR3 bases: TGTGCCAGCAGCTTGTACAGAGCCTACGAGCAGTACTTC.

The chain has TRBV28 and TRBJ2-2; 7 nucleotides align to TRBD2. V trimming: 3 bases; J trimming: 1 base; junction bases outside the gene matches: 5. The CDR3 extends over 16 amino acids. CDR1 MDHEN and CDR2 SYDVKM come from the germline V gene. CDR3 region: CASSFLADMNTGELFF. CDR3 DNA: TGTGCCAGCAGTTTTCTAGCGGACATGAACACCGGGGAGCTGTTTTTT.